This T cell receptor beta chain derives from a study of blood T cell repertoires in COVID-19. Study details: Sites in the United States, Italy and Spain provided acute and convalescent COVID-19 samples. From T cells, B-cell-depleted T cells, or PBMCs came the material, which was cDNA or gDNA.

The age range of participants was roughly 18 to 90 years, with residence in about two dozen US areas. Grouping used clinical history reported by participants in a survey and questionnaire. Produced via immunoSEQ multiplex PCR; TCRdb's table is partial and in-frame only. The sample lists 330,000 or so clones, about 90% occurring once. Sequenced input: PBMCs or T cells enriched from blood (not recorded which). The receptor comes from a man between 35 and 55 years old in a cohort exposed to, infected with or recovered from COVID-19 (not recorded which).

The CDR3 region is CASSFGRGTVNSPLHF. In nucleotides, the CDR3 is TGTGCCAGCAGTTTTGGTAGGGGGACAGTTAATTCACCCCTCCACTTT. V gene TRBV28 combines with J gene TRBJ1-6; the match to TRBD1 covers 7 bases. Trimming at V came to 3 bases and at J to 6 bases, leaving 8 bases not matched to a gene. The CDR3 sequence is 16 residues long. Germline values: CDR1 MDHEN, CDR2 SYDVKM.